This T cell receptor beta chain originates from a study of T cells in localized non-small cell lung cancer. This clone was seen only a few times. This sample also contains other DNA sequences that code for the same CDR3. Clones were sequenced by immunoSEQ multiplex PCR, and TCRdb holds only the in-frame ones, with some missing. The sample consists of about 31,000 clones, nearly 90% of them appearing once. V trimming: 2 bases; J trimming: 1 base; junction bases outside the gene matches: 3. Germline CDR1 and CDR2: SEHNR and FQNEAQ (reference sequence). This CDR3 comprises 16 residues. The sequences come from peripheral blood mononuclear cells, collected before any cancer treatment. V is TRBV7-9 and J is TRBJ2-1; 9 positions agree with TRBD2. This TCR came from a woman aged 35-75 years with stage III lung adenocarcinoma. The DNA of the CDR3 is TGTGCCAGCAGCTTATCCCTAGCGGGGTCCTACAATGAGCAGTTCTTC. Translating it yields CASSLSLAGSYNEQFF.